The following is a T cell receptor beta chain sequence with its context. The clone's antigen remains unknown. No much larger clonotype is one base removed from it; base qualities were not supplied. The germline V end is reduced by 0 bases and the J end by 6 bases; junction bases left unmatched: 7. The CDR3 covers 16 residues, taking in both the cysteine and the phenylalanine. Just CDR3 DNA is preserved here, 48 bases in frame from base 1. Per the germline V gene, LGHNA is the CDR1 and YNFKEQ is the CDR2. Ficoll-Paque density gradient centrifugation was used to isolate PBMCs. Sequenced using an Illumina NovaSeq 6000. cDNA libraries for TCRalpha and TCRbeta were prepared by 5'RACE using constant-segment primers, with sample barcodes and unique molecular identifiers added. RNA was extracted from every sample with Trizol reagent. Libraries were amplified in two PCR steps, with a second sample barcode and Illumina TruSeq adapters added in the second step. The libraries were sequenced on an Illumina NovaSeq using 2 x 150 bp paired-end reads. The original methods were these. Demultiplexing of reads and collapsing into UMI-guided consensus sequences were performed with migec v1.2.7. With mixcr v2.1.11, UMI consensuses were aligned to TRA and TRB V and J templates and assembled into clonotypes. Clonotypes were classified as expanded or contracted when called significant by both edgeR and NoisET, with noise models trained on biological replicates. edgeR calls used a false discovery rate-adjusted p below 0.01 and a log2 fold-change threshold of 1. PCA with hierarchical clustering of max-normalized trajectories of the 1000 most abundant clonotypes was used as exploratory dynamics analysis. Each responding clone was given a CD4 or CD8 phenotype based on the CD4+ and CD8+ repertoires, which had been sequenced separately. Using fastp trimming at Q25 and MiXCR clonotype assembly, TCRdb reanalyzed the public sequencing data and kept in-frame beta chains. Merged by CDR3 protein, the rows form single entries marked with the most common genes and DNA. V and J calls and clone size were set by TCRdb, not the authors. The sample table holds over 250,000 distinct CDR3 sequences, of which 15% to 20% were seen once. Of the sample, 22% falls within the top ten clones.

The data derive from a study of T-cell memory formation after mild COVID-19 (TCRdb year 2021). Concerning the study at large: TCR sequence clusters from the two donors were found to be largely donor specific. T-cell clones expanding and contracting after mild COVID-19 in two donors were tracked by longitudinal TCRalpha and TCRbeta repertoire sequencing. The cohort was made up of two young adult volunteers, one female and one male, who were previously healthy. The study at large found these results: From day 15 to 85, contracting clones showed balanced CD4/CD8 phenotypes, whereas a second wave of clones that expanded from day 15 to 37 leaned towards CD4+. Contracting CD4+ clones appeared mostly in the CM and EM memory subsets, whereas CD8+ clones were enriched in EMRA. The study included only a couple of mild cases, and larger cohorts that include severe cases with pre-infection samples were judged to be necessary. Some responding clones were detected in pre-infection memory, which suggested that pre-existing cross-reactive memory T cells had joined the SARS-CoV-2 response. SARS-CoV-2 specificity of the second-wave clones peaking on day 37 was not confirmed.

The chain joins TRBV4-2 to TRBJ2-3, and 9 junction bases match TRBD1. The receptor was isolated from a man younger than 35 who had mild COVID-19 (a few samples of this study predate the infection). The sample titles of this study are shuffled in the database, so cell type and time point are left out; the donor was told from shared clones. Sequencing was done on a sample of PBMCs or a T cell subset sorted from them (not recorded which). The CDR3 in this case is CASSQDTTGGADTQYF. The base sequence is TGTGCCAGCAGCCAAGATACAACAGGGGGCGCGGATACGCAGTATTTT.